This T cell receptor beta chain was sequenced for a study of early T cells in non-severe SARS-CoV-2 infection. Study as a whole: Sequencing input comprised bulk RNA from unsorted whole blood; chain pairing was not available.

MiXCR, applied by TCRdb to the 5' RACE reads, yields one record per CDR3 protein. Of 65,000 to 95,000 distinct CDR3 sequences listed, around 15% were seen once; the top ten hold 9.5% to 12%. This clonotype showed up many times. The CDR3 covers 12 residues. Per germline, CDR1 SQVTM and CDR2 ANQGSEA. V lost 4 bases and J lost 6, with 12 bases in between. J is TRBJ1-2 and V is TRBV29-1; D unclear. The origin of this receptor is an adult who was a healthcare worker with PCR-confirmed SARS-CoV-2 infection or an uninfected control (not recorded which). The sequencing sample was made of whole blood. CDR3 residues: CSVGRQANGYTF. CDR3 nucleotides: TGCAGCGTTGGTCGGCAGGCCAATGGCTACACCTTC.